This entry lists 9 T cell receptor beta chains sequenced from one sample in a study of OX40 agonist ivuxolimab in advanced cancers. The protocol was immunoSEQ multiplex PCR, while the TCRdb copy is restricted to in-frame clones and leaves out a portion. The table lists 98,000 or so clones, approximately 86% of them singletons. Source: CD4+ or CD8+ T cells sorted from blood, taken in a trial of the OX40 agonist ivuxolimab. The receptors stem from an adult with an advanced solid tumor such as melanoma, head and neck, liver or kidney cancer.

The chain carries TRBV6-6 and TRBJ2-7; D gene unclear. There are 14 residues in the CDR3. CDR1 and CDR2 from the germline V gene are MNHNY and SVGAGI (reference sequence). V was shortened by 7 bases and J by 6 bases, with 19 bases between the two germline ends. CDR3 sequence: CASTLGHNPSEQYF. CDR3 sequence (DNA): TGTGCCAGCACCCTAGGTCACAACCCCTCCGAGCAGTACTTC.

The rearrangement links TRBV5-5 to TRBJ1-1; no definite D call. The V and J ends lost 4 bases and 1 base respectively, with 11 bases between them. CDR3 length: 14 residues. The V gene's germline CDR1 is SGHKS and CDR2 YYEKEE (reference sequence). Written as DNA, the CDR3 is TGTGCCAGCAGCCCACCCCCCCCGAACACTGAAGCTTTCTTT. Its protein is CASSPPPPNTEAFF.

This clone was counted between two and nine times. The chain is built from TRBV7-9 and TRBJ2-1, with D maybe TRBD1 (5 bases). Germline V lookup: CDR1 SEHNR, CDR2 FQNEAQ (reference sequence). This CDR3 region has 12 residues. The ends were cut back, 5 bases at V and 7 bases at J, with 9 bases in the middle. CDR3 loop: CASSPDRNEQFF. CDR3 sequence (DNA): TGTGCCAGCAGCCCTGACAGAAATGAGCAGTTCTTC.

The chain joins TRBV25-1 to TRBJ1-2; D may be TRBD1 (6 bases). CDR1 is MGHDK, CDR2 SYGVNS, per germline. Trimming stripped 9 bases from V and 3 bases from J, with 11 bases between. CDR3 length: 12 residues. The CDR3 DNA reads TGTGCCAGTTCACAGGGTTACTATGGCTACACCTTC. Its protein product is CASSQGYYGYTF.

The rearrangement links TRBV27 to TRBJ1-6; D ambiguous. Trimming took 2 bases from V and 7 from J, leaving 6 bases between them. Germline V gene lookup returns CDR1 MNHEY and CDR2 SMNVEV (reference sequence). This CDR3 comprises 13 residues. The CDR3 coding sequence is TGTGCCAGCAGTTTAAAAGGGAATTCACCCCTCCACTTT. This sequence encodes CASSLKGNSPLHF.

The CDR3, as DNA: TGTGCCAGCAGCCAAGCGGGACTAGGCAACATTCAGTACTTC. Translation gives CASSQAGLGNIQYF. V gene TRBV14 combines with J gene TRBJ2-4; 8 positions match TRBD2. Germline CDR1 is SGHDN and CDR2 is FVKESK. V shed 1 base and J 7 bases; nucleotides not matched to a gene: 3. The CDR3 covers 14 residues.

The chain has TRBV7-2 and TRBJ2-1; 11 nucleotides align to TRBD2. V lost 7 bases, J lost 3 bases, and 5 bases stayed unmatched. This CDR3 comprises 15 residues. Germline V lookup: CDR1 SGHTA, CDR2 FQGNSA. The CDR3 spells CASTQTSGIYNEQFF. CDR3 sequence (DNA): TGTGCCAGCACCCAGACTAGCGGGATCTACAATGAGCAGTTCTTC.

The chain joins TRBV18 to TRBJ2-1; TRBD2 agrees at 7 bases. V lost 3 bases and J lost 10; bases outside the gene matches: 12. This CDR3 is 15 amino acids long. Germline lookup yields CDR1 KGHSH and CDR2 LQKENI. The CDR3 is CASSPTSAHSREQFF. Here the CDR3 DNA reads TGTGCCAGCTCACCCACTAGCGCCCACTCACGGGAGCAGTTCTTC.

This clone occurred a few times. The CDR3 is CASSSQGAGETQYF. The CDR3 DNA reads TGTGCCAGCAGTTCTCAGGGGGCGGGAGAGACCCAGTACTTC. The chain recombines TRBV6-5 with TRBJ2-5; 8 bases fit TRBD1. V trimming: 4 bases; J trimming: 4 bases; junction bases outside the gene matches: 5. Germline V gene sequence: CDR1 MNHEY, CDR2 SVGAGI. This CDR3 has 14 amino acids.